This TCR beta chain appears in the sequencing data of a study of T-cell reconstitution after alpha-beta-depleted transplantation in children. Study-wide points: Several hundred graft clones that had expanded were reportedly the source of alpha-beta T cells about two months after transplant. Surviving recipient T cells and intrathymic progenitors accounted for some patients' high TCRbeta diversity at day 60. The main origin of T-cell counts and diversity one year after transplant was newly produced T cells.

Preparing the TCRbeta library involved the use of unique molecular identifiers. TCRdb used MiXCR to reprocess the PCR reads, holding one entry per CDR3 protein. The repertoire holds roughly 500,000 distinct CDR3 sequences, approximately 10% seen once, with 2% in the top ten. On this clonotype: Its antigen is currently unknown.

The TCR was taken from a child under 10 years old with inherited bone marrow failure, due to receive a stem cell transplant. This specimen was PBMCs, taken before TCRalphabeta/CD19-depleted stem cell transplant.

Written as DNA, the CDR3 is TGCGCCAGCAGCCCCGACTCGACAGGCGACGGGGAGCTGTTTTTT. It codes for CASSPDSTGDGELFF. This rearrangement joins TRBV4-1 to TRBJ2-2; a weak D match, TRBD1 (6 bases). There are 15 residues in the CDR3. V lost 4 bases and J 7 bases, leaving 16 bases between the germline ends. CDR1 and CDR2 (germline): MGHRA, YSYEKL.